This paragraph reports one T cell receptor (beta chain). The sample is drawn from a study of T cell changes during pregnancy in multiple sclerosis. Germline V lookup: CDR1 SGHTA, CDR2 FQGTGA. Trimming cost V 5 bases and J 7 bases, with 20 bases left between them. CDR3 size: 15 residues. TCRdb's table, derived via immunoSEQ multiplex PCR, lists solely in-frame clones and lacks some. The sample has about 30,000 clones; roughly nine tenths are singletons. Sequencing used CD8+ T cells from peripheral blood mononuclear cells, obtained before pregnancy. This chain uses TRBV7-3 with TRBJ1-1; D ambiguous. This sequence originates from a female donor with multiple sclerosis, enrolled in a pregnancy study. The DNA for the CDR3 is TGTGCCAGCAGCCCAGGATTTCCGGAATCCGGTGAAGCTTTCTTT. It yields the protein CASSPGFPESGEAFF. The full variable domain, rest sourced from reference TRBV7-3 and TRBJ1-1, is GAGVSQTPSNKVTEKGKYVELRCDPISGHTALYWYRQSLGQGPEFLIYFQGTGAADDSGLPNDRFFAVRPEGSVSTLKIQRTERGDSAVYLCASSPGFPESGEAFFGQGTRLTVV.